Detailed here is one T cell receptor beta chain. This sample is part of a study of shared clonotypes between healthy human individuals. This CDR3 has 14 residues. Looked up from germline, CDR1 is MDHEN and CDR2 is SYDVKM. The V gene lost 5 bases and the J gene lost 2 bases, with 13 bases spanning the gap. TCRdb's table, derived via immunoSEQ multiplex PCR, lists solely in-frame clones and lacks some. The table has around 1.1 million clones, about 84% seen once. Material: memory CD4+ T cells from PBMCs. Specified subset: CD45RA-negative fraction. This chain uses TRBV28 with TRBJ2-7; maybe TRBD2 (5 bases). This sequence originates from a man aged 18 to 29 in good health. Some clones in this sample may be carry-over from other donors' samples. The CDR3 sequence: CASSVLGEPYEQYF. CDR3 nucleotides: TGTGCCAGCAGTGTCCTGGGAGAACCCTACGAGCAGTACTTC.